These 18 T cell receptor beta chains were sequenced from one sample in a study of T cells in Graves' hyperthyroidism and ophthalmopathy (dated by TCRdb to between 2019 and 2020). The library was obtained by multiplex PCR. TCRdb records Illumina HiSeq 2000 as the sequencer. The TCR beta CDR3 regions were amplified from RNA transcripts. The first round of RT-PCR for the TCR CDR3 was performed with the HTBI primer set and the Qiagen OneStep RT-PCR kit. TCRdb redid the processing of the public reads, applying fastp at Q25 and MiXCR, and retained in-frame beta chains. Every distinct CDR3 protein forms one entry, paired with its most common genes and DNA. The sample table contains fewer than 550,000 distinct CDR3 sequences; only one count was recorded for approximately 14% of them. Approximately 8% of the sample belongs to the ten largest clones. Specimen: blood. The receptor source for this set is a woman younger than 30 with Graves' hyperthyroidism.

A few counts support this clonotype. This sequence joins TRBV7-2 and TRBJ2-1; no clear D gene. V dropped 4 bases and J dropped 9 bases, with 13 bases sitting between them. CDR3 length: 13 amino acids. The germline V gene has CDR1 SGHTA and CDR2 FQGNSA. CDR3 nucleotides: TGTGCCAGCAGCTCCCCCCCCTCGTTTGAGCAGTTCTTC. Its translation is CASSSPPSFEQFF.

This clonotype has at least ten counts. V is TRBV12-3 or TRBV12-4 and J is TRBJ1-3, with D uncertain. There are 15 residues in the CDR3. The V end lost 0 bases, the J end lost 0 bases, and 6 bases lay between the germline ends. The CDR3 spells CASSLAGSSGNTIYF. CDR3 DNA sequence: TGTGCCAGCAGTTTAGCAGGGAGCTCTGGAAACACCATATATTTT.

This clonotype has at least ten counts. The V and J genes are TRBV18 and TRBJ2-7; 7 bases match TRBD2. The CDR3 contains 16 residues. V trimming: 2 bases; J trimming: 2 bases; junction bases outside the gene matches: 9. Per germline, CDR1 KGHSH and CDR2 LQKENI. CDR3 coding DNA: TGTGCCAGCTCACCAGGACGAGGACTAGGTCCCTACGAGCAGTACTTC. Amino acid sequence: CASSPGRGLGPYEQYF.

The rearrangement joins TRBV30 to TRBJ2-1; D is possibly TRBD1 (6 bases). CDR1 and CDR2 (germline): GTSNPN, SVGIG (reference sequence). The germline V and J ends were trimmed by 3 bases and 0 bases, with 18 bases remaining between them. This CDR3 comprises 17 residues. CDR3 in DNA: TGTGCCTGGAGGGCAGGGGCCCTCGGCGGCTCCTACAATGAGCAGTTCTTC. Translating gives CAWRAGALGGSYNEQFF.

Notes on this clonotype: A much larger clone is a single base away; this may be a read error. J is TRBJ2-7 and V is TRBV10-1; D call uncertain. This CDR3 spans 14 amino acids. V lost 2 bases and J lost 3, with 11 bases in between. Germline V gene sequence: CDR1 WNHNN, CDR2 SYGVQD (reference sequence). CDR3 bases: TGCGCCAGCAGTGAGGTAGGCTTAGTCTACGAGCAGTACTTC. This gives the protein CASSEVGLVYEQYF.

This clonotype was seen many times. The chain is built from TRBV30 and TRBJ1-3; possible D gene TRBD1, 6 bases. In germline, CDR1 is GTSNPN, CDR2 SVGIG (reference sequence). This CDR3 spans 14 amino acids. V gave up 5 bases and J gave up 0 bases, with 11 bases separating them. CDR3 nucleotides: TGTGCCTGGGACAGGCTTAACTCTGGAAACACCATATATTTT. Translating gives CAWDRLNSGNTIYF.

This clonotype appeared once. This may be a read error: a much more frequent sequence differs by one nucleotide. This chain's CDR3 is CAGSVRQGAATNEKLFF. The CDR3 nucleotides are TGTGCCGGCAGCGTCCGACAGGGCGCTGCAACTAATGAAAAACTGTTTTTT. The chain combines TRBV7-3 with TRBJ1-4; 7 bases are a match to TRBD1. The CDR3 spans 17 residues. The V gene's germline CDR1 is SGHTA and CDR2 FQGTGA.

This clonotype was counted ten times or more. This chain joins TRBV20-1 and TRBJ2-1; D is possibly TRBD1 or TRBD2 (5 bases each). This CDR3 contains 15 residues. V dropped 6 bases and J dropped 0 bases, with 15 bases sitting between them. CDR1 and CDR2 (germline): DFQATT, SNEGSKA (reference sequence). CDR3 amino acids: CSAKAQGRSYNEQFF. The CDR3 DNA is TGCAGTGCAAAAGCCCAGGGACGCTCCTACAATGAGCAGTTCTTC.

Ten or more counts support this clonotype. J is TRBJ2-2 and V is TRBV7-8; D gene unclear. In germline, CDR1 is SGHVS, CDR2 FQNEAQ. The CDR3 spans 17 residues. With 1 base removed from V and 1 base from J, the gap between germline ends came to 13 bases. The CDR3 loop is CASSLVGQSGNTGELFF. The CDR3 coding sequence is TGTGCCAGCAGCTTAGTTGGGCAGTCGGGGAACACCGGGGAGCTGTTTTTT.

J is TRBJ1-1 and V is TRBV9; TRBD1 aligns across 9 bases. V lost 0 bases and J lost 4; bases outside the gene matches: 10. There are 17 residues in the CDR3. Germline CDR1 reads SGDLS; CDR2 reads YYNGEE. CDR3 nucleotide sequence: TGTGCCAGCAGCGTAGGACCGGGACAGGGATGGTCCACTGAAGCTTTCTTT. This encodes CASSVGPGQGWSTEAFF. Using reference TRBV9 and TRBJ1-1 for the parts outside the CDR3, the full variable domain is DSGVTQTPKHLITATGQRVTLRCSPRSGDLSVYWYQQSLDQGLQFLIQYYNGEERAKGNILERFSAQQFPDLHSELNLSSLELGDSALYFCASSVGPGQGWSTEAFFGQGTRLTVV.

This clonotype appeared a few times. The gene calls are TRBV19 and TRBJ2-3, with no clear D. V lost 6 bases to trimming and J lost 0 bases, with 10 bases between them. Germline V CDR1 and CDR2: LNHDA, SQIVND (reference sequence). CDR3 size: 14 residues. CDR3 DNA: TGTGCCAGTAGAAAGTCGGGTAGCACAGATACGCAGTATTTT. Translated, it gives CASRKSGSTDTQYF. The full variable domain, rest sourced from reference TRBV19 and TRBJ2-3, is DGGITQSPKYLFRKEGQNVTLSCEQNLNHDAMYWYRQDPGQGLRLIYYSQIVNDFQKGDIAEGYSVSREKKESFPLTVTSAQKNPTAFYLCASRKSGSTDTQYFGPGTRLTVL.

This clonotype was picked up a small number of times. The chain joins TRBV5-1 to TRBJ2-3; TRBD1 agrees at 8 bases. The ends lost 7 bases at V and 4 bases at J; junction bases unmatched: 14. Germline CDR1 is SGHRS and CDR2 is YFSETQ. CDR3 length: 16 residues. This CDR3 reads CASAPGAGGDSDTQYF. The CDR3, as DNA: TGCGCCAGCGCCCCCGGGGCAGGGGGCGATTCAGATACGCAGTATTTT. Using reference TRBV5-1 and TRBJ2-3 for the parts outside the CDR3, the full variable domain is KAGVTQTPRYLIKTRGQQVTLSCSPISGHRSVSWYQQTPGQGLQFLFEYFSETQRNKGNFPGRFSGRQFSNSRSEMNVSTLELGDSALYLCASAPGAGGDSDTQYFGPGTRLTVL.

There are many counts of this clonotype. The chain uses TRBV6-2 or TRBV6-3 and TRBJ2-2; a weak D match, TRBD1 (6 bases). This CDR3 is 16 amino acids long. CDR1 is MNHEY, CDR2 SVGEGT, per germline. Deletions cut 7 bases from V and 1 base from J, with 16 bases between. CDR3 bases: TGTGCCAGCATTATTGGAAGGGACAAGAACACCGGGGAGCTGTTTTTT. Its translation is CASIIGRDKNTGELFF.

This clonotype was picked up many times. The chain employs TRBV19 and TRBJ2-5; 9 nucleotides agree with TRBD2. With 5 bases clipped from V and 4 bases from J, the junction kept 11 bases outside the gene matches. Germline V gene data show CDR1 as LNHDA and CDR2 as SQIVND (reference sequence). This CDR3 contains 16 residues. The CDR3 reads CASSSGLAGNTETQYF. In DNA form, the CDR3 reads TGTGCCAGTAGTTCGGGACTAGCAGGGAACACAGAGACCCAGTACTTC.

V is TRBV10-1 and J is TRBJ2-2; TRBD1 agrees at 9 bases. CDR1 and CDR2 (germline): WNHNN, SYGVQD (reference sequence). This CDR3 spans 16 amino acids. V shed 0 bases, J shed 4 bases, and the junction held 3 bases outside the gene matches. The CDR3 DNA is TGCGCCAGCAGTGAGTCGGGACAGGGTAGCACCGGGGAGCTGTTTTTT. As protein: CASSESGQGSTGELFF.

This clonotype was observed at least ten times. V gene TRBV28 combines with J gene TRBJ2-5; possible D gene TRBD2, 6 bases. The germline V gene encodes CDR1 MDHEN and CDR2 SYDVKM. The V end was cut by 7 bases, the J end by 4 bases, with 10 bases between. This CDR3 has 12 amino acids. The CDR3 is CASTRAGETQYF. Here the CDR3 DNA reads TGTGCCAGCACGCGAGCGGGAGAGACCCAGTACTTC.

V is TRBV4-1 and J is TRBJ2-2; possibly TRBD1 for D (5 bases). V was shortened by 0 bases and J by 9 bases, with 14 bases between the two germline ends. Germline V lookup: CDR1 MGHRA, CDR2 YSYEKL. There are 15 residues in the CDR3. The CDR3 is CASSQDIQASRELFF. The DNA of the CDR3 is TGCGCCAGCAGCCAAGATATACAGGCCTCGAGGGAGCTGTTTTTT.

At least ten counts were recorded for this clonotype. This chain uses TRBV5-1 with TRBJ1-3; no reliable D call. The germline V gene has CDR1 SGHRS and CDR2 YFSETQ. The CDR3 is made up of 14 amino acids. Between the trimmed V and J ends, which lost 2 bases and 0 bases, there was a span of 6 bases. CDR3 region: CASSFDNSGNTIYF. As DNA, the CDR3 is TGCGCCAGCAGCTTCGACAACTCTGGAAACACCATATATTTT.